A selection of T cell receptor beta chains follows, all from one sample in a study of Graves' ophthalmopathy and Graves' hyperthyroidism. TCRdb re-derived calls from the multiplex PCR reads in MiXCR, one entry per CDR3 protein. The sample contains around 170,000 distinct CDR3 sequences, more than 30% of which appear only once. The sample taken for sequencing was peripheral blood. These TCRs come from a woman between 40 and 50 years old with Graves' ophthalmopathy. Each CDR3 is given with its conserved first and last residue. Fields, in order: J gene, clone size, D gene, V gene, CDR3 length, CDR3 protein, CDR3 DNA. D genes are given only for firm matches. Size tells how often a clone was seen (once, few, many) or the class of an expanded clone, and some rows leave it out.

J gene: TRBJ1-1; clone size: NA; D gene: TRBD1; V gene: TRBV12-3/TRBV12-4; CDR3 length: 14; CDR3 protein: CASGNYRGHLDAFF; CDR3 DNA: TGTGCCAGCGGAAACTACAGGGGGCACTTGGACGCTTTCTTT
J gene: TRBJ2-7; clone size: NA; D gene: TRBD2; V gene: TRBV24-1; CDR3 length: 16; CDR3 protein: CATSLRLAGLSYEQYF; CDR3 DNA: TGTGCCACCAGCCTACGACTAGCGGGACTCTCCTACGAGCAGTACTTC
J gene: TRBJ2-2; clone size: many; D gene: TRBD1; V gene: TRBV13; CDR3 length: 17; CDR3 protein: CASSLRRDSTNTGELFF; CDR3 DNA: TGTGCCAGCAGCTTAAGAAGGGACAGCACGAACACCGGGGAGCTGTTTTTT
J gene: TRBJ1-2; clone size: NA; D gene: NA; V gene: TRBV6-1; CDR3 length: 14; CDR3 protein: CASSEEGFNYGYTF; CDR3 DNA: TGTGCCAGCAGTGAAGAGGGGTTTAACTATGGCTACACCTTC
J gene: TRBJ2-5; clone size: few; D gene: TRBD1; V gene: TRBV6-5; CDR3 length: 16; CDR3 protein: CASSYSLGQGWETQYF; CDR3 DNA: TGTGCCAGCAGTTACTCCTTGGGACAGGGATGGGAGACCCAGTACTTC
J gene: TRBJ1-3; clone size: NA; D gene: NA; V gene: TRBV6-2/TRBV6-3; CDR3 length: 14; CDR3 protein: CASSYDASGNTIYF; CDR3 DNA: TGTGCCAGCAGTTACGACGCGTCTGGAAACACCATATATTTT
J gene: TRBJ2-2; clone size: many; D gene: TRBD2; V gene: TRBV20-1; CDR3 length: 15; CDR3 protein: CSALRLAGNTGELFF; CDR3 DNA: TGCAGTGCCCTGAGACTAGCGGGTAACACCGGGGAGCTGTTTTTT
J gene: TRBJ2-5; clone size: many; D gene: TRBD1; V gene: TRBV5-6; CDR3 length: 16; CDR3 protein: CASSLRGQGSQETQYF; CDR3 DNA: TGTGCCAGCAGCTTGAGGGGGCAGGGGTCCCAAGAGACCCAGTACTTC
J gene: TRBJ1-2; clone size: many; D gene: TRBD1; V gene: TRBV30; CDR3 length: 15; CDR3 protein: CAWKVRGTGGYGYTF; CDR3 DNA: TGTGCCTGGAAGGTCCGGGGGACAGGGGGATATGGCTACACCTTC
J gene: TRBJ1-1; clone size: NA; D gene: NA; V gene: TRBV7-3; CDR3 length: 14; CDR3 protein: CASGPLGGFTEAFF; CDR3 DNA: TGTGCCAGCGGACCACTTGGAGGGTTCACTGAAGCTTTCTTT
J gene: TRBJ1-1; clone size: NA; D gene: NA; V gene: TRBV19; CDR3 length: 14; CDR3 protein: CASTTTGSDTEAFF; CDR3 DNA: TGTGCCAGTACCACAACAGGGTCGGACACTGAAGCTTTCTTT